This T cell receptor beta chain was identified during a study of blood T cell repertoires in COVID-19. Study at large: COVID-19 samples collected from the United States, Italy and Spain covered acute and convalescent phases. T cells, B-cell-depleted T cells, or PBMCs provided the cDNA or gDNA that served as material.

This clone was recorded once. Trimming removed 1 base at V and 5 bases at J, with 11 bases between. There are 15 residues in the CDR3. The germline CDR1 and CDR2 sequences are MGHRA and YSYEKL. The protocol was immunoSEQ multiplex PCR, while the TCRdb copy is restricted to in-frame clones and leaves out a portion. Of over 150,000 clones listed, around 80% are singletons. Input material: peripheral blood. The V gene is TRBV4-1, the J gene TRBJ1-4, with D possibly TRBD1 on 6 matching bases. This TCR was recovered from an older woman with acute or convalescent COVID-19. This CDR3 is CASSQGGQRNEKLFF. The DNA for the CDR3 is TGCGCCAGCAGCCAAGGTGGACAGCGGAATGAAAAACTGTTTTTT.